This T cell receptor beta chain was recovered during a study of T cells after yellow fever vaccination. TCR cDNA, made by 5'RACE template switching, carried an added universal primer site and UMIs. TCRdb re-called the 5' RACE reads through MiXCR, storing one row per CDR3 protein. The table lists around 320,000 distinct CDR3 sequences, approximately 10% of them singletons. With regard to this clonotype: What it binds is unknown.

Study results and limitations: Abundant bulk-derived clonotypes could contaminate FACS-sorted repertoires. CD4 and CD8 compartments shared a small share of clonotypes, likely from convergent recombination.

Specimen: CD4+ T cells sorted from PBMCs, collected 5 days after the yellow fever booster vaccination. This receptor was obtained from a man aged 18 to 35 who received the YFV17D yellow fever vaccine.

The CDR3 DNA reads as TGTGCCAGCAGTTTAGGTGGGCTCAAAAACATTCAGTACTTC. Its translation is CASSLGGLKNIQYF. The J gene is TRBJ2-4, the V gene TRBV28; D not resolved. Per the germline V gene, CDR1 is MDHEN and CDR2 is SYDVKM. The CDR3 consists of 14 residues. The V end was cut by 2 bases, the J end by 3 bases, with 8 bases between.